These 30 T cell receptor beta chains came from one sample sequenced in a study of T cell responses to AZD1222 COVID-19 vaccine. Some clones are missing from TCRdb's copy, which holds only in-frame ones; the method was immunoSEQ multiplex PCR. The sample lists 100,000 to 150,000 clones, 86% occurring once. The sequencing used peripheral blood, collected 28 days after the second AZD1222 dose. Every receptor here comes from an adult who received the AZD1222 COVID-19 vaccine.

The rearrangement uses TRBV11-2 and TRBJ1-5; no reliable D call. With 4 bases removed from V and 3 bases from J, the gap between germline ends came to 7 bases. Germline CDR1 reads SGHAT; CDR2 reads FQNNGV. The length of the CDR3 is 13 residues. This CDR3 reads CASSYTDNQPQHF. The CDR3 region has the DNA TGTGCCAGCAGCTACACAGACAATCAGCCCCAGCATTTT.

In this sample, this clone turned up many times. The chain is built from TRBV28 and TRBJ2-1; 10 positions agree with TRBD1. The CDR3 is 15 amino acids. The germline gives CDR1 MDHEN, CDR2 SYDVKM. The ends lost 2 bases at V and 4 bases at J; junction bases unmatched: 2. The chain's CDR3 is CASSLGQGGYNEQFF. Written as DNA, the CDR3 is TGTGCCAGCAGTTTAGGACAGGGGGGATACAATGAGCAGTTCTTC.

In this sample, this clone turned up a few times. The chain has TRBV3-1 (or the pseudogene TRBV3-2) and TRBJ2-7, with 7 bases matching TRBD2. CDR1 LGHDT and CDR2 YNNKEL come from the germline V gene (reference sequence). The CDR3 loop spans 14 amino acids. The trim removed 1 base at V and 3 bases at J, leaving 3 bases unmatched. The CDR3: CASSQGGLFYEQYF. CDR3 in DNA: TGTGCCAGCAGCCAAGGGGGACTATTCTACGAGCAGTACTTC.

The rearrangement uses TRBV9 and TRBJ2-5; unclear D gene. V lost 4 bases to trimming and J lost 5 bases, with 9 bases between them. This CDR3 contains 12 residues. Germline-derived CDR1 and CDR2 are SGDLS and YYNGEE. CDR3 amino acids: CASSPSGETQYF. The CDR3 DNA reads TGTGCCAGCAGCCCTAGTGGCGAGACCCAGTACTTC. Full variable domain (remainder filled in from reference TRBV9 and TRBJ2-5): DSGVTQTPKHLITATGQRVTLRCSPRSGDLSVYWYQQSLDQGLQFLIQYYNGEERAKGNILERFSAQQFPDLHSELNLSSLELGDSALYFCASSPSGETQYFGPGTRLLVL.

The chain links TRBV11-2 to TRBJ2-7; possibly TRBD1 or TRBD2 for D (5 bases each). Germline values: CDR1 SGHAT, CDR2 FQNNGV. Trimming removed 1 base from V and 2 bases from J, with 15 bases in between. The CDR3 has 16 amino acids. DNA of the CDR3: TGTGCCAGCAGCTTAGCGGCCGGGACGGCTACCTACGAGCAGTACTTC. It encodes CASSLAAGTATYEQYF.

The chain links TRBV11-2 to TRBJ1-2, with D possibly being TRBD1 (6 bases). The CDR3 is 13 amino acids. The ends were cut back, 2 bases at V and 4 bases at J, with 8 bases in the middle. The germline gives CDR1 SGHAT, CDR2 FQNNGV. The CDR3 coding sequence is TGTGCCAGCAGCTTACGGGGGCCCTATGGCTACACCTTC. Its protein product is CASSLRGPYGYTF.

This chain joins TRBV7-2 and TRBJ2-1; 11 nucleotides agree with TRBD2. CDR1 is SGHTA and CDR2 is FQGNSA in the germline V gene. Germline trimming cut 3 bases from V and 2 bases from J; bases unmatched to any gene: 6. The CDR3 runs 17 residues. The CDR3 spells CASSLVLAGGAYNEQFF. The CDR3 bases are TGTGCCAGCAGCTTGGTCCTAGCGGGGGGTGCCTACAATGAGCAGTTCTTC.

The V call is TRBV28, the J call TRBJ2-1, with 7 bases aligning to TRBD1. The V gene's germline CDR1 is MDHEN and CDR2 SYDVKM. The CDR3 has 16 amino acids. The junction had 8 bases not matched to a gene; V was cut back by 4 bases and J by 2 bases. The CDR3 loop is CASSSYRGQPYNEQFF. The CDR3, as DNA: TGTGCCAGCAGTTCTTACAGGGGACAGCCCTACAATGAGCAGTTCTTC. Together with reference TRBV28 and TRBJ2-1, the CDR3 gives the full variable domain: DVKVTQSSRYLVKRTGEKVFLECVQDMDHENMFWYRQDPGLGLRLIYFSYDVKMKEKGDIPEGYSVSREKKERFSLILESASTNQTSMYLCASSSYRGQPYNEQFFGPGTRLTVL.

The genes are TRBV6-1 and TRBJ1-1; D possibly corresponds to TRBD1 (6 bases). Germline lookup yields CDR1 MNHNS and CDR2 SASEGT. V gave up 1 base and J gave up 6 bases, with 15 bases separating them. The CDR3 covers 15 residues. The CDR3 spells CASSEGAGVAAEAFF. The CDR3 region has the DNA TGTGCCAGCAGTGAAGGGGCAGGGGTCGCCGCTGAAGCTTTCTTT.

CDR3: CASRSILAGRYEQYF. The CDR3 DNA follows: TGTGCCAGCAGATCTATCCTAGCGGGTCGCTACGAGCAGTACTTC. This chain links TRBV6-5 with TRBJ2-7, with 8 bases aligning to TRBD2. The CDR3 covers 15 residues. Losses at the gene ends were 6 bases for V and 3 bases for J; bases not matched to a gene: 10. The germline CDR1 and CDR2 sequences are MNHEY and SVGAGI.

The chain is built from TRBV21-1 and TRBJ1-5; the table's TRBD1 call for D was not verified on the DNA. TRBV21-1 is flagged as a pseudogene. The CDR3 consists of 17 residues. Here the CDR3 reads CASSWALTGFRPRPQHF. CDR3 nucleotide sequence: TGTGCCAGCAGCTGGGCACTGACAGGTTTCCGCCCGAGGCCCCAGCATTTT.

This clone has a handful of counts. The V gene is TRBV6-5, the J gene TRBJ1-2, with 8 bases fitting TRBD1. V dropped 5 bases and J dropped 4; count of bases not matched to a gene: 6. Germline assignment: CDR1 MNHEY and CDR2 SVGAGI. This CDR3 region has 14 residues. DNA for the CDR3: TGTGCCAGCAGTAAACAGGGGGGGGCCTATGGCTACACCTTC. Translation gives CASSKQGGAYGYTF.

J is TRBJ2-7 and V is TRBV13, with D perhaps being TRBD1 or TRBD2 (5 bases each). The CDR3 is 16 amino acids. Trimming removed 5 bases at V and 3 bases at J, with 20 bases between. CDR1 and CDR2 from the germline V gene are PRHDT and FYEKMQ (reference sequence). As DNA, the CDR3 is TGTGCCAGCAGCGCCGGGACCAGGCATCGTCTCTACGAGCAGTACTTC. It specifies CASSAGTRHRLYEQYF.

The chain uses TRBV7-8 and TRBJ2-7, with 12 nucleotides matching TRBD2. The V gene end was trimmed by 1 base and the J gene end by 4 bases; junction bases not matched to a gene: 5. From germline, CDR1 is SGHVS and CDR2 FQNEAQ. The CDR3 is made up of 16 amino acids. CDR3 nucleotide sequence: TGTGCCAGCAGCTTAGAGACTAGCGGGAGTAGGTACGAGCAGTACTTC. Residues: CASSLETSGSRYEQYF.

J is TRBJ1-1 and V is TRBV6-5; 8 bases match TRBD1. This CDR3 has 12 residues. From germline, CDR1 is MNHEY and CDR2 SVGAGI. The ends lost 6 bases at V and 5 bases at J; junction bases unmatched: 2. CDR3: CASRTGGTEAFF. For the CDR3, the DNA is TGTGCCAGCAGAACAGGGGGAACTGAAGCTTTCTTT.

The chain employs TRBV28 and TRBJ1-5, with a weak D call TRBD1 (6 bases). With 6 bases removed from V and 3 bases from J, the gap between germline ends came to 9 bases. The length of the CDR3 is 13 residues. The germline gives CDR1 MDHEN, CDR2 SYDVKM. CDR3 amino acids: CASRGDTNQPQHF. In DNA form, the CDR3 reads TGTGCCAGCAGGGGGGACACCAATCAGCCCCAGCATTTT.

This clone was observed a few times. V and J are TRBV30 and TRBJ1-2; D gene uncertain. Trimming left V 2 bases short and J 5 bases short, with 9 bases between. There are 12 residues in the CDR3. Germline CDR1 GTSNPN, CDR2 SVGIG (reference sequence). CDR3 loop: CAWSLSQYGYTF. CDR3 nucleotides: TGTGCCTGGAGTCTTAGTCAATATGGCTACACCTTC.

This clone has a handful of counts. The chain couples TRBV19 to TRBJ1-1; 11 bases fit TRBD1. The trim removed 9 bases at V and 3 bases at J, leaving 12 bases unmatched. Looked up from germline, CDR1 is LNHDA and CDR2 is SQIVND (reference sequence). The CDR3 contains 16 residues. The CDR3 DNA reads as TGTGCCAGCGCCCCTCGGGACAGGGGGACGGACACTGAAGCTTTCTTT. As protein: CASAPRDRGTDTEAFF.

In this sample, this clone turned up a few times. This chain joins TRBV7-2 and TRBJ2-1; D is ambiguous. The CDR3 totals 13 residues. The germline V and J ends were trimmed by 4 bases and 8 bases, with 12 bases remaining between them. CDR1 and CDR2 (germline): SGHTA, FQGNSA. In nucleotides, the CDR3 is TGTGCCAGCAGCTCACGTGTACGGGATGAGCAGTTCTTC. This sequence encodes CASSSRVRDEQFF. Full variable domain (outside the CDR3, taken from reference TRBV7-2 and TRBJ2-1): GAGVSQSPSNKVTEKGKDVELRCDPISGHTALYWYRQSLGQGLEFLIYFQGNSAPDKSGLPSDRFSAERTGGSVSTLTIQRTQQEDSAVYLCASSSRVRDEQFFGPGTRLTVL.

This rearrangement joins TRBV6-1 to TRBJ2-7; no clear D gene. This CDR3 region has 12 residues. V shed 2 bases and J shed 3 bases, with 5 bases lying between them. The germline V gene encodes CDR1 MNHNS and CDR2 SASEGT. CDR3 DNA sequence: TGTGCCAGCAGTGAAATTGGCTACGAGCAGTACTTC. It translates to CASSEIGYEQYF.

V and J are TRBV5-4 and TRBJ2-7; 9 nucleotides line up with TRBD2. J gave up 3 bases and V 0 bases, and 7 bases lay outside the gene matches. CDR1 and CDR2 from the germline V gene are SGHNT and YYREEE (reference sequence). The CDR3 is made up of 16 amino acids. The CDR3 sequence is CASSLAAGGVDYEQYF. The CDR3 bases are TGTGCCAGCAGCTTGGCAGCGGGAGGCGTTGACTACGAGCAGTACTTC. The whole variable domain, filled in from reference TRBV5-4 and TRBJ2-7, reads ETGVTQSPTHLIKTRGQQVTLRCSSQSGHNTVSWYQQALGQGPQFIFQYYREEENGRGNFPPRFSGLQFPNYSSELNVNALELDDSALYLCASSLAAGGVDYEQYFGPGTRLTVT.

The chain uses TRBV5-8 and TRBJ2-5; the D is unclear. The CDR3 extends over 16 amino acids. Trimming cost V 0 bases and J 7 bases, with 19 bases left between them. Looked up from germline, CDR1 is SGHTS and CDR2 is YDEGEE. The CDR3 nucleotides are TGTGCCAGCAGCTTGGCCCGAACGTCACTTCCCGGGACCCAGTACTTC. Its translation is CASSLARTSLPGTQYF.

The CDR3: CASSPGQGGSGANVLTF. For the CDR3, the DNA is TGTGCCAGCTCACCCGGACAGGGGGGCTCTGGGGCCAACGTCCTGACTTTC. The rearrangement joins TRBV18 to TRBJ2-6; 10 bases line up with TRBD1. There are 17 residues in the CDR3. Trimming cost V 3 bases and J 0 bases; bases outside gene matches: 2. Germline CDR1 is KGHSH and CDR2 is LQKENI.

The genes are TRBV5-1 and TRBJ2-1; no reliable D call. The V end lost 4 bases, the J end lost 4 bases, and 9 bases lay between the germline ends. The CDR3 extends over 13 amino acids. Germline V gives CDR1 SGHRS, CDR2 YFSETQ. CDR3 nucleotides: TGCGCCAGCAGCACCGACGGATACAATGAGCAGTTCTTC. Translated, it gives CASSTDGYNEQFF.

The chain combines TRBV5-5 with TRBJ2-7; D is tentatively TRBD1 or TRBD2 (6 bases each). The V end lost 3 bases, the J end lost 2 bases, and 12 bases lay between the germline ends. The CDR3 loop spans 14 amino acids. Per germline, CDR1 SGHKS and CDR2 YYEKEE (reference sequence). This CDR3 reads CASSYQGRPYEQYF. The DNA of the CDR3 is TGTGCCAGCAGCTACCAGGGGAGGCCCTACGAGCAGTACTTC.

The chain combines TRBV24-1 with TRBJ1-5; perhaps TRBD1 as D (6 bases). Germline CDR1 is KGHDR and CDR2 is SFDVKD. CDR3 length equals 15 residues. V shed 4 bases and J shed 1 base, with 10 bases lying between them. DNA for the CDR3: TGTGCCACCAGTGACGGGGGGGCGAGCAATCAGCCCCAGCATTTT. This sequence encodes CATSDGGASNQPQHF.

This chain connects TRBV29-1 to TRBJ1-2; no clear D. The length of the CDR3 is 14 residues. Germline CDR1 reads SQVTM; CDR2 reads ANQGSEA. Trimming shortened V by 3 bases and J by 0 bases, and 11 bases separated the two germline ends. Here the CDR3 reads CSVDSYWTNYGYTF. The CDR3 DNA is TGCAGCGTTGATTCTTACTGGACTAACTATGGCTACACCTTC.

This sequence joins TRBV7-2 and TRBJ1-6; D is uncertain. Germline CDR1 SGHTA, CDR2 FQGNSA. V was shortened by 5 bases and J by 9 bases, with 23 bases between the two germline ends. The CDR3 totals 17 residues. The CDR3 nucleotides are TGTGCCAGCAGCCAACAAAATGTATTACGTGGCAGTTCACCCCTCCACTTT. This sequence encodes CASSQQNVLRGSSPLHF.

The gene calls are TRBV6-2 or TRBV6-3 and TRBJ2-6; weak D call: TRBD1 (5 bases). Germline V lookup: CDR1 MNHEY, CDR2 SVGEGT. The CDR3 consists of 19 residues. V shed 0 bases and J shed 0 bases, with 15 bases lying between them. The CDR3 sequence is CASSYSFVGLDSGANVLTF. The CDR3 DNA is TGTGCCAGCAGTTACTCGTTCGTGGGGCTAGACTCTGGGGCCAACGTCCTGACTTTC.

As DNA, the CDR3 is TGCGCCAGCAGCCAAGATAGCGACTTGCGGTTGGAAGGGTACGAGCAGTACTTC. It encodes CASSQDSDLRLEGYEQYF. The chain links TRBV4-3 to TRBJ2-7; tentative D call: TRBD2 (5 bases). Per the germline V gene, CDR1 is LGHNA and CDR2 is YSLEER. The germline V and J ends were trimmed by 0 bases and 4 bases, with 22 bases remaining between them. The CDR3 loop spans 18 amino acids.